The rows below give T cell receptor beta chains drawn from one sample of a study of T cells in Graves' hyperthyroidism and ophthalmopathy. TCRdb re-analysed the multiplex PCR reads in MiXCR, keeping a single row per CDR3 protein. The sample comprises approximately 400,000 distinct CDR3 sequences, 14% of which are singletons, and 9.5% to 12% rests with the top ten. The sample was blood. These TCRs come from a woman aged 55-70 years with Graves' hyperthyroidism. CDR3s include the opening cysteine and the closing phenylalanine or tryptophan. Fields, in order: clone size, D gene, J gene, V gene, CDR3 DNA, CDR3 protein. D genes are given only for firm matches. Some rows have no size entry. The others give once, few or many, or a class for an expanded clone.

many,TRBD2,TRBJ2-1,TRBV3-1,TGTGCCAGCAGCCAAAGGGGGGGACTAGCCTACAATGAGCAGTTCTTC,CASSQRGGLAYNEQFF
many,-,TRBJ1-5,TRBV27,TGTGCCAGCAAGGGCAGTGATTGGGGGGTAGGCAATCAGCCCCAGCATTTT,CASKGSDWGVGNQPQHF
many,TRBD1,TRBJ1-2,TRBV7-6,TGTGCCAGCGGGGACAGGGATCATAGTAGCTATGGCTACACCTTC,CASGDRDHSSYGYTF
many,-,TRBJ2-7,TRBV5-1,TGCGCCAGCAGCTTGGTAGGGACACGCTACGAGCAGTACTTC,CASSLVGTRYEQYF
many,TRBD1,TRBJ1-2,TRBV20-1,TGCAGTGCCCGGACAGGGAGGGGGGCCTATGGCTACACCTTC,CSARTGRGAYGYTF
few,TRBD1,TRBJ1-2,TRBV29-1,TGCAGCGTTGGGGACAGCAGCCCGCCTGGCTACACCTTC,CSVGDSSPPGYTF
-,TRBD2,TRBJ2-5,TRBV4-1,TGCGCCAGCAGCCAACAAACTAGCGGAGTACAAGAGGCCCAGTACTTC,CASSQQTSGVQEAQYF
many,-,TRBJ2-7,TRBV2,TGTGCCAGCACGGCTAGCGACTCCTACGAGCAGTACTTC,CASTASDSYEQYF
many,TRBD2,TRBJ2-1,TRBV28,TGTGCCAGCAGTTCTAGCGGGAGAGCGGACAATGAGCAGTTCTTC,CASSSSGRADNEQFF
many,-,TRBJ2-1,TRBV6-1,TGTGCCAGCAGTGATGCCAGTCAGGGTGAGCAGTTCTTC,CASSDASQGEQFF
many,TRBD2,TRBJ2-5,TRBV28,TGTGCCAGCAGTTCTTACGAGAGCGGGAGCGGTGGGCAAGAGACCCAGTACTTC,CASSSYESGSGGQETQYF
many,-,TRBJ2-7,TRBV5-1,TGCGCCAGCAGCTACGATACTGACAGCAACGAGCAGTACTTC,CASSYDTDSNEQYF
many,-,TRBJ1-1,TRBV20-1,TGCAGTGCTAGCCCCCCCGGAGCTGAAGCTTTCTTT,CSASPPGAEAFF
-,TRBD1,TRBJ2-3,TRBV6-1,TGTGCCATCCCGGACAGGGGGCGCCCAGATACGCAGTATTTT,CAIPDRGRPDTQYF
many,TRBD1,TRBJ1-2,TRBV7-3,TGTGCCAGCAGCTCCGGACAGGGCTATGGCTACACCTTC,CASSSGQGYGYTF
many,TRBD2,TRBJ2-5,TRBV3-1,TGTGCCAGCAGCCAACCCGGGACTAGCGGGGCTCAGTACTTC,CASSQPGTSGAQYF
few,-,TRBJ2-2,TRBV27,TGTGCCAGCAGTACTACCGGGACACGCAGTGGGGAGCTGTTTTTT,CASSTTGTRSGELFF
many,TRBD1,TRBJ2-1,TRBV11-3,TGTGCCAGCAGCTTTACAGGGGCCAATGAGCAGTTCTTC,CASSFTGANEQFF
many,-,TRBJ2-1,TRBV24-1,TGTGCCACCAGTGATTCAGGGAACGATGAGCAGTTCTTC,CATSDSGNDEQFF
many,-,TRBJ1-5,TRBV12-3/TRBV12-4,TGTGCCAGCAGTTTTCGGCAGACTAGGCAGCCCCAGCATTTT,CASSFRQTRQPQHF
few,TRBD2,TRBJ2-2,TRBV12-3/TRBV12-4,TGTGCCAGCAGTGCGGGAGACACGAACACCGGGGAGCTGTTTTTT,CASSAGDTNTGELFF
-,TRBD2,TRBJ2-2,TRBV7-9,TGTGCCAGCAGCCCGGGACTAGCGGGAGCCCACGGGGAGCTGTTTTTT,CASSPGLAGAHGELFF
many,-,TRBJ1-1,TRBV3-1,TGTGCCAGCAGCCCATGGACACTGAGCACTGAAGCTTTCTTT,CASSPWTLSTEAFF
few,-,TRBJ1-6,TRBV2,TGTGCCAGCAGTGATCTGCCCCGGGACGATAATTCACCCCTCCACTTT,CASSDLPRDDNSPLHF
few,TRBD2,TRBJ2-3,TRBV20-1,TGCAGTGCTAGGGGGCCGTCTAGCGGGAGGGCCACAGATACGCAGTATTTT,CSARGPSSGRATDTQYF
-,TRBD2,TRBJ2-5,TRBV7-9,TGTGCCAGCAGCCCTGACCCCTTGACTAGCGGGAGAGGGGAGACCCAGTACTTC,CASSPDPLTSGRGETQYF
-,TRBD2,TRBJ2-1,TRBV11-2,TGTGCCAGCAGCTTAGAAAGTAGCGGGGGGAGCTCCTACAATGAGCAGTTCTTC,CASSLESSGGSSYNEQFF
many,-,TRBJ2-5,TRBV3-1,TGTGCCAGCAGCCAAGGACTAGTAGAGACCCAGTACTTC,CASSQGLVETQYF
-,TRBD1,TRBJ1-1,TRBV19,TGTGCCAGTAGTATAGTGGGACAGGGGGCCGGGAACACTGAAGCTTTCTTT,CASSIVGQGAGNTEAFF
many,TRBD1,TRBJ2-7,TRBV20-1,TGCAGTGCTGAGCCGGGACAGGGAAAGTACGAGCAGTACTTC,CSAEPGQGKYEQYF
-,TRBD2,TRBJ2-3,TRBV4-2,TGTGCCAGCAGCCGTACTGGACTAGCGGGGTCAGATACGCAGTATTTT,CASSRTGLAGSDTQYF
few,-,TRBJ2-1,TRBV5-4,TGTGCCAGCAGCCTTACAGGGGAGGGCTACAATGAGCAGTTCTTC,CASSLTGEGYNEQFF
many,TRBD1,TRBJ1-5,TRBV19,TGTGCCAGTAGGCCTCGGGACAGAGGCTATAGCAATCAGCCCCAGCATTTT,CASRPRDRGYSNQPQHF
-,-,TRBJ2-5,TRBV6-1,TGTGCCAGCAGCCCAGCAGCGGACGAGACCCAGTACTTC,CASSPAADETQYF
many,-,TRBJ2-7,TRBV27,TGTGCCAGCGGCTATACCTACGAGCAGTACTTC,CASGYTYEQYF
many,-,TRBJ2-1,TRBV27,TGTGCCAGCAGTTTATCGAGCGCTTACCTCCACAATGAGCAGTTCTTC,CASSLSSAYLHNEQFF
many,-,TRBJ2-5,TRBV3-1,TGTGCCAGCAGCTTCTCAGCGGAAGAGACCCAGTACTTC,CASSFSAEETQYF
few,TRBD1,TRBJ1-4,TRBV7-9,TGTGCCAGCAGCACAGGGGGATTGGATGAAAAACTGTTTTTT,CASSTGGLDEKLFF
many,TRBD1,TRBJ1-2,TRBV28,TGTGCCAGCAGTTTAGTAATAGACAGGGGCATCTATGGCTACACCTTC,CASSLVIDRGIYGYTF
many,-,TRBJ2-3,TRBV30,TGTGCCTGGAGTGTACGGATGGGTACAGGGACAGATACGCAGTATTTT,CAWSVRMGTGTDTQYF
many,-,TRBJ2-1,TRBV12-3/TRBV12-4,TGTGCCAGCAGTCAAGCCGGGACCTCCTACAATGAGCAGTTCTTC,CASSQAGTSYNEQFF
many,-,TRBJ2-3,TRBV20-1,TGCAGTGCTAAAACGGGTCCTAGCACAGATACGCAGTATTTT,CSAKTGPSTDTQYF
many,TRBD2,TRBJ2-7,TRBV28,TGTGCCAGCAGTCGGGGGGGTATAGGCGAGCAGTACTTC,CASSRGGIGEQYF
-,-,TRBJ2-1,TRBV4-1,TGCGCCAGCAGCCAAGAGGCTGGGACTTTCTCCTTCAATGAGCAGTTCTTC,CASSQEAGTFSFNEQFF
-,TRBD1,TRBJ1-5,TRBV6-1,TGTGCCAGCAGTGAGGGGTTCGGACAGGGCACAAGCAATCAGCCCCAGCATTTT,CASSEGFGQGTSNQPQHF
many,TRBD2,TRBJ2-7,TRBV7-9,TGTGCCAGCATCAATTACGGGTTTTGGACTAGCGGGCCCTCCTACGAGCAGTACTTC,CASINYGFWTSGPSYEQYF
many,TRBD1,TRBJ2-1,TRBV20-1,TGCAGTGCTAGAGATCTTGGGACAGGGGGCAATGAGCAGTTCTTC,CSARDLGTGGNEQFF
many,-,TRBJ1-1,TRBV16,TGTGCCAGCAGCCAAGGGACAAAGAACACTGAAGCTTTCTTT,CASSQGTKNTEAFF
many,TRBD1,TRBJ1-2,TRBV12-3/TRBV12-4,TGTGCCAGCAGGCGGACAGGGGACTATGGCTACACCTTC,CASRRTGDYGYTF
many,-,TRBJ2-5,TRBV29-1,TGCAGCGTTGACCGAATGGACAAACGCGAGACCCAGTACTTC,CSVDRMDKRETQYF
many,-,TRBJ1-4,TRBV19,TGTGCCAGTAGTACTAGTGGCGCAGTTAGTGAAAAACTGTTTTTT,CASSTSGAVSEKLFF
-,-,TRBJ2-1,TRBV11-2,TGTGCCAGCAGCTTGGTGTCTAGGGACACTAGCTCCTACAATGAGCAGTTCTTC,CASSLVSRDTSSYNEQFF
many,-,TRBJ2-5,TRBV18,TGTGCCAGCTCACCAAGGGAGACCCAGTACTTC,CASSPRETQYF
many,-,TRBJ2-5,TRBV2,TGTGCCAGCAGTGAAATTGGCCAGGGTAGCGAGACCCAGTACTTC,CASSEIGQGSETQYF
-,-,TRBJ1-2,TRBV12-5,TGTGCTAGTGGTTTAGGGGGTTTTAATGGCTACACCTTC,CASGLGGFNGYTF
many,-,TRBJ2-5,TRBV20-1,TGCAGTGCTAGAGATCTATTAAGGGGAGAGACCCAGTACTTC,CSARDLLRGETQYF
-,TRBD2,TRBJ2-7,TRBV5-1,TGCGCCAGCCGAAGACTAGCGGGCCCCAGGACCCTCTCCTACGAGCAGTACTTC,CASRRLAGPRTLSYEQYF
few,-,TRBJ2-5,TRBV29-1,TGCAGCGTTGAAGTTTGGGCCACGTCAGGCACTCAAGAGACCCAGTACTTC,CSVEVWATSGTQETQYF
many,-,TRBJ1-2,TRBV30,TGTGCCTGGAACTCGCTCCGAAGCTATGGCTACACCTTC,CAWNSLRSYGYTF